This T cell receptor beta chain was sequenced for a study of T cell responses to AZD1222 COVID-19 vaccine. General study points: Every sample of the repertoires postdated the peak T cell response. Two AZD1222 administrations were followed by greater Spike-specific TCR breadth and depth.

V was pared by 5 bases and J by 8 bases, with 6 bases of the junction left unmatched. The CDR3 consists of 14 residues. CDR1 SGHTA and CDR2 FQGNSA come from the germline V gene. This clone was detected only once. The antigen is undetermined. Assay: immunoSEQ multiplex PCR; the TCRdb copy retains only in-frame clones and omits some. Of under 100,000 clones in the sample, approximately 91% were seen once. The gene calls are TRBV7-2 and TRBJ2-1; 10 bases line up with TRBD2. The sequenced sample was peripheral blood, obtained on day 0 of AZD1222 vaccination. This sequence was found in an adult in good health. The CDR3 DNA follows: TGTGCCAGCAGCGTGCTAGCGGGGGCATATGAGCAGTTCTTC. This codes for CASSVLAGAYEQFF.